This TCR beta chain stems from a study of OX40 agonist ivuxolimab in advanced cancers. The wider study: Patients were dosed with the agonistic anti-OX40 (CD134) antibody ivuxolimab. Two patients with cutaneous melanoma and one with hepatocellular carcinoma, three in total, showed partial responses. General study results and limits: The study observed clonal expansion of CD4+ and CD8+ blood T cells by week 6 at 0.1 to 3.0 mg/kg. Low normalized T-cell clonal expansion also characterized some of the nonresponders.

For this clone: Antigen: not known.

The CDR3 is made up of 15 amino acids. Germline loops: CDR1 SEHNR, CDR2 FQNEAQ (reference sequence). The germline V and J ends were trimmed by 4 bases and 1 base, with 13 bases remaining between them. Assay: immunoSEQ multiplex PCR; the TCRdb copy retains only in-frame clones and omits some. The table includes tens of thousands of clones, about 90% detected once. The TCR originated in an adult with an advanced solid tumor such as melanoma, head and neck, liver or kidney cancer. This chain links TRBV7-9 with TRBJ1-1; D is uncertain. The sample was CD4+ or CD8+ T cells sorted from blood, taken in a trial of the OX40 agonist ivuxolimab. CDR3: CASSSDRVRNTEAFF. CDR3 bases: TGTGCCAGCAGCTCAGATAGGGTTCGGAACACTGAAGCTTTCTTT.